Each of the 32 T cell receptor beta chains below was sequenced from the same sample in a study of blood T cell repertoires in COVID-19. Profiling relied on immunoSEQ multiplex PCR, and the TCRdb table lists in-frame clones only, not all of them. The sample holds about 200,000 clones, about 84% seen once. Sequencing was performed on peripheral blood. All receptors derive from a woman over 75 with COVID-19, enrolled during active disease.

The genes are TRBV20-1 and TRBJ2-1; the D gene is possibly TRBD2 (6 bases). From germline, CDR1 is DFQATT and CDR2 SNEGSKA (reference sequence). V dropped 5 bases and J dropped 11 bases, with 7 bases sitting between them. The CDR3 covers 9 residues. The CDR3 DNA sequence: TGCAGTGCTGGGACTCAGCAGTTCTTC. Translating gives CSAGTQQFF.

The table lists this clone with a few counts. The chain recombines TRBV20-1 with TRBJ1-1; D is perhaps TRBD1 (5 bases). Germline V gene sequence: CDR1 DFQATT, CDR2 SNEGSKA (reference sequence). This CDR3 region has 13 residues. The V gene lost 3 bases and the J gene lost 5 bases, with 13 bases spanning the gap. CDR3 nucleotides: TGCAGTGCTAGTCGGGGGGAGGGTACTGAAGCTTTCTTT. Encoded protein: CSASRGEGTEAFF.

DNA for the CDR3: TGTGCCAGCAGCGTACAGGGAGTGGGGAGAGTCGAGCAGTACTTC. The encoded protein is CASSVQGVGRVEQYF. The gene calls are TRBV2 and TRBJ2-7, with a tentative D call TRBD1 (6 bases). Trimming left V 6 bases short and J 6 bases short, with 21 bases between. The CDR3 contains 15 residues. Germline V gene sequence: CDR1 SNHLY, CDR2 FYNNEI. Full variable domain (remainder filled in from reference TRBV2 and TRBJ2-7): EPEVTQTPSHQVTQMGQEVILRCVPISNHLYFYWYRQILGQKVEFLVSFYNNEISEKSEIFDDQFSVERPDGSNFTLKIRSTKLEDSAMYFCASSVQGVGRVEQYFGPGTRLTVT.

This chain links TRBV5-1 with TRBJ2-3, with 8 bases aligning to TRBD1. The CDR3 sequence is 16 residues long. The germline V gene has CDR1 SGHRS and CDR2 YFSETQ. The V segment lost 4 bases and the J segment 4 bases; nucleotides outside the gene matches: 11. CDR3 loop: CASSVNAGGGADTQYF. The CDR3 coding sequence is TGCGCCAGCAGCGTTAACGCAGGGGGCGGCGCAGATACGCAGTATTTT.

The rearrangement uses TRBV19 and TRBJ1-1; D is perhaps TRBD1 (5 bases). The CDR3 consists of 11 residues. Per the germline V gene, CDR1 is LNHDA and CDR2 is SQIVND (reference sequence). V lost 1 base, J lost 12 bases, and 9 bases lay in between. This CDR3 is CASSIGQSTFF. CDR3 bases: TGTGCCAGTAGTATAGGACAGTCGACTTTCTTT.

Comments on this clone: Compared with germline, one end of the junction differs, possibly owing to a read error. This sequence joins TRBV7-7 and TRBJ1-4, with D perhaps TRBD1 (5 bases). Germline CDR1 reads SSHAT; CDR2 reads FNYEAQ (reference sequence). The CDR3 is 13 residues long. This CDR3 is CASSPGINEKLFF. In nucleotides, the CDR3 is TGTGCTAGCAGCCCAGGGATTAATGAAAAACTGTTTTTT.

This clone was found once. The J gene is TRBJ1-3, the V gene TRBV3-1 (or the pseudogene TRBV3-2), with D uncertain. CDR1 LGHDT and CDR2 YNNKEL come from the germline V gene (reference sequence). There are 16 residues in the CDR3. Trimming shortened V by 8 bases and J by 0 bases, and 17 bases separated the two germline ends. CDR3 sequence: CASAHAGFSSGNTIYF. DNA for the CDR3: TGTGCCAGCGCCCATGCAGGTTTCAGCTCTGGAAACACCATATATTTT.

The rearrangement uses TRBV2 and TRBJ1-2; D not certain. V lost 3 bases and J 3 bases, leaving 5 bases between the germline ends. This CDR3 contains 12 residues. Germline lookup yields CDR1 SNHLY and CDR2 FYNNEI. CDR3 nucleotides: TGTGCCAGCAGTGACGGGTACTATGGCTACACCTTC. It is translated as CASSDGYYGYTF.

The rearrangement links TRBV5-1 to TRBJ2-2; D ambiguous. The CDR3 spans 13 residues. The ends were cut back, 6 bases at V and 4 bases at J, with 10 bases in the middle. Germline CDR1 and CDR2: SGHRS and YFSETQ. The CDR3 spells CASTSAVTGELFF. CDR3 in DNA: TGCGCCAGCACCTCGGCGGTCACCGGGGAGCTGTTTTTT. Full variable domain (rest looked up from reference TRBV5-1 and TRBJ2-2): KAGVTQTPRYLIKTRGQQVTLSCSPISGHRSVSWYQQTPGQGLQFLFEYFSETQRNKGNFPGRFSGRQFSNSRSEMNVSTLELGDSALYLCASTSAVTGELFFGEGSRLTVL.

The rearrangement links TRBV29-1 to TRBJ1-2; 8 positions match TRBD1. The germline gives CDR1 SQVTM, CDR2 ANQGSEA. CDR3 length equals 11 residues. V shed 5 bases, J shed 7 bases, and the junction held 3 bases outside the gene matches. This chain's CDR3 is CSVPRGPGYTF. For the CDR3, the DNA is TGCAGCGTTCCCAGGGGGCCTGGCTACACCTTC.

This clone is a singleton in its sample. This rearrangement joins TRBV5-1 to TRBJ1-1; the D gene is possibly TRBD1 (5 bases). V was trimmed by 4 bases and J by 6 bases, leaving 19 bases between them. Per germline, CDR1 SGHRS and CDR2 YFSETQ. This CDR3 comprises 15 residues. The CDR3 loop is CASSPGRSQGAEAFF. CDR3 bases: TGCGCCAGCAGCCCCGGGCGTAGCCAGGGCGCTGAAGCTTTCTTT.

The chain employs TRBV3-1 (or the pseudogene TRBV3-2) and TRBJ2-1; no reliable D call. V gave up 4 bases and J gave up 3 bases, with 10 bases separating them. This CDR3 spans 14 amino acids. CDR1 and CDR2 from the germline V gene are LGHDT and YNNKEL (reference sequence). DNA for the CDR3: TGTGCCAGCAGCCCCCGGTTTGACTACAATGAGCAGTTCTTC. Translated: CASSPRFDYNEQFF.

The chain links TRBV28 to TRBJ1-5, with a possible D match to TRBD1 (5 bases). V lost 7 bases and J lost 9, with 13 bases in between. The CDR3 extends over 12 amino acids. Germline assignment: CDR1 MDHEN and CDR2 SYDVKM. CDR3 protein: CASTTGVGPQHF. CDR3 DNA: TGTGCCAGCACAACGGGGGTCGGGCCCCAGCATTTT.

This sequence joins TRBV6-5 and TRBJ2-7; D perhaps matches TRBD2 (5 bases). The CDR3 spans 13 residues. V lost 6 bases and J lost 6, with 15 bases in between. Germline V gene lookup returns CDR1 MNHEY and CDR2 SVGAGI. Here the CDR3 reads CASRARVPSEQYF. The CDR3 bases are TGTGCCAGCAGGGCGAGGGTCCCCTCCGAGCAGTACTTC.

This clone was seen a handful of times. This rearrangement joins TRBV5-5 to TRBJ1-6; TRBD1 might be the D (6 bases). This CDR3 has 16 residues. CDR1 SGHKS and CDR2 YYEKEE come from the germline V gene (reference sequence). Trimming took off 3 bases at V and 9 bases at J, with 19 bases between the two ends. For the CDR3, the DNA is TGTGCCAGCAGCTACCTGGGGGGGGCTGCAAGTTCACCCCTCCACTTT. Translation gives CASSYLGGAASSPLHF.

This chain joins TRBV19 and TRBJ2-1; 7 nucleotides match TRBD2. With V trimmed by 6 bases and J by 0 bases, 5 bases remained unmatched. The length of the CDR3 is 15 residues. Germline-derived CDR1 and CDR2 are LNHDA and SQIVND (reference sequence). The CDR3 sequence is CASRGGSSSYNEQFF. CDR3 sequence (DNA): TGTGCCAGTAGGGGCGGGAGCAGCTCCTACAATGAGCAGTTCTTC.

The rearrangement links TRBV10-3 to TRBJ1-1; 9 bases map to TRBD1. With 2 bases clipped from V and 5 bases from J, the junction kept 6 bases outside the gene matches. The CDR3 length is 15 residues. CDR1 and CDR2 from the germline V gene are ENHRY and SYGVKD. The CDR3, as DNA: TGTGCCATCAGTGAGGCGGAAGACAGGGGGACTGAAGCTTTCTTT. It codes for CAISEAEDRGTEAFF.

This clone was observed a single time. The chain is built from TRBV27 and TRBJ2-7, with TRBD1 identical over 8 bases. V shed 3 bases and J 1 base; nucleotides not matched to a gene: 8. From germline, CDR1 is MNHEY and CDR2 SMNVEV (reference sequence). This CDR3 comprises 16 residues. Here the CDR3 DNA reads TGTGCCAGCAGTTTTTCAGGGGGCGAGGAGTCCTACGAGCAGTACTTC. It is translated as CASSFSGGEESYEQYF.

This clone has just one count. This chain joins TRBV7-2 and TRBJ2-3, with a weak D call TRBD2 (5 bases). The CDR3 is 16 residues long. V was shortened by 5 bases and J by 1 base, with 16 bases between the two germline ends. Germline V gene lookup returns CDR1 SGHTA and CDR2 FQGNSA. CDR3 amino acids: CASSKSRYGGTDTQYF. The CDR3 region has the DNA TGTGCCAGCAGCAAAAGCCGGTACGGGGGCACAGATACGCAGTATTTT.

This chain uses TRBV2 with TRBJ2-3, with TRBD1 matching 7 bases. The CDR3 is 15 residues long. Germline CDR1 reads SNHLY; CDR2 reads FYNNEI. V shed 8 bases, J shed 0 bases, and the junction held 8 bases outside the gene matches. The CDR3 is CASRLGTASTDTQYF. For the CDR3, the DNA is TGTGCCAGCCGCCTAGGGACAGCTAGCACAGATACGCAGTATTTT.

The chain couples TRBV12-3 or TRBV12-4 to TRBJ1-6; D not certain. V was pared by 8 bases and J by 7 bases, with 9 bases between. The CDR3 runs to 12 residues. The CDR3 sequence is CASGHRNSPLHF. The CDR3 DNA is TGTGCCAGCGGCCACCGAAATTCACCCCTCCACTTT.

The chain employs TRBV10-3 and TRBJ2-5, with TRBD2 matching over 14 bases. There are 16 residues in the CDR3. After removal of 6 bases from V and 5 bases from J, the junction contained 8 bases not matched to a gene. Germline V gives CDR1 ENHRY, CDR2 SYGVKD. The CDR3 DNA is TGTGCCATCAGCGGACTAGCGGGAGGTATTCGGGAGACCCAGTACTTC. It translates to CAISGLAGGIRETQYF.

The rearrangement links TRBV6-5 to TRBJ1-4; D is unresolved. The CDR3 extends over 15 amino acids. In germline, CDR1 is MNHEY, CDR2 SVGAGI. Between the trimmed V and J ends, which lost 2 bases and 6 bases, there was a span of 13 bases. CDR3 coding DNA: TGTGCCAGCAGTTACGGAGGGAGGCGGGATGAAAAACTGTTTTTT. Protein product: CASSYGGRRDEKLFF.

The rearrangement uses TRBV19 and TRBJ2-4, with D perhaps TRBD1 (5 bases). Trimming left V 5 bases short and J 9 bases short, with 14 bases between. The CDR3 consists of 13 residues. Germline V gives CDR1 LNHDA, CDR2 SQIVND (reference sequence). CDR3 sequence reads: CASSQTELGIQYF. DNA for the CDR3: TGTGCCAGTAGTCAGACAGAATTGGGCATTCAGTACTTC.

The chain recombines TRBV5-1 with TRBJ1-5; D is perhaps TRBD1 (5 bases). This CDR3 comprises 15 residues. V lost 2 bases and J lost 2, with 11 bases in between. The germline CDR1 and CDR2 sequences are SGHRS and YFSETQ. CDR3 protein: CASSFGGERNQPQHF. In DNA, the CDR3 is TGCGCCAGCAGCTTTGGAGGGGAGCGCAATCAGCCCCAGCATTTT.

The genes are TRBV28 and TRBJ1-1; TRBD1 matches at 9 bases. Looked up from germline, CDR1 is MDHEN and CDR2 is SYDVKM. The CDR3 length is 15 residues. V was clipped by 5 bases and J by 11 bases; unmatched bases: 15. CDR3 sequence (DNA): TGTGCCAGCAGTGAGAATACAGGGGGCGCGGTGGGGGCTTTCTTT. Encoded protein: CASSENTGGAVGAFF.

The rearrangement joins TRBV6-5 to TRBJ1-5, with a possible D match to TRBD1 (5 bases). Trimming took off 2 bases at V and 3 bases at J, with 8 bases between the two ends. This CDR3 has 14 residues. Looked up from germline, CDR1 is MNHEY and CDR2 is SVGAGI. CDR3 in amino acids: CASSYGAYNQPQHF. CDR3 sequence (DNA): TGTGCCAGCAGTTACGGGGCCTACAATCAGCCCCAGCATTTT.

In regard to this clone: This is likely a read error, given that the CDR3 carries no conserved phenylalanine or tryptophan at its end. It is unclear where the CDR3 begins or ends on the DNA, so no DNA is shown, and the CDR3 is as TCRdb lists it. The chain combines TRBV18 with TRBJ1-2. Termini included, the CDR3 measures 13 amino acids. Germline V CDR1 and CDR2: KGHSH, LQKENI. Here the CDR3 reads CASSPELRGAWNV.

This clone has a handful of counts. Other DNA sequences from this sample encode an identical CDR3 as well. The chain links TRBV19 to TRBJ1-4, with D tentatively TRBD1 (6 bases). The germline gives CDR1 LNHDA, CDR2 SQIVND (reference sequence). V was trimmed by 3 bases and J by 8 bases, leaving 13 bases between them. The CDR3 consists of 14 residues. CDR3 bases: TGTGCCAGTAGTATTGGCGGGGGGCGCGAAAAACTGTTTTTT. Protein product: CASSIGGGREKLFF.

The gene calls are TRBV12-5 and TRBJ1-4, with 10 bases that match TRBD1. The germline CDR1 and CDR2 sequences are LGHNT and FRNRAP. V dropped 3 bases and J dropped 6; count of bases not matched to a gene: 4. This CDR3 region has 15 residues. The CDR3 loop is CASGFRGTGDEKLFF. Here the CDR3 DNA reads TGTGCTAGTGGTTTTAGGGGGACAGGGGATGAAAAACTGTTTTTT.

The chain recombines TRBV6-5 with TRBJ2-7; 9 nucleotides align to TRBD1. Unmatched junction bases numbered 4, after V lost 2 bases and J lost 5 bases. Germline loops: CDR1 MNHEY, CDR2 SVGAGI. There are 14 residues in the CDR3. In DNA, the CDR3 is TGTGCCAGCAGTTACATGGACAGGGGAGACGAGCAGTACTTC. Translation: CASSYMDRGDEQYF.

The chain employs TRBV19 and TRBJ2-1; 9 bases are a match to TRBD1. Germline CDR1 LNHDA, CDR2 SQIVND (reference sequence). This CDR3 comprises 15 residues. Trimming took 8 bases from V and 12 from J; bases not matched to a gene: 17. CDR3 DNA: TGTGCCAGTGCCCCGGGACAGGGATTATTTGGTGGGCAGTTCTTC. As protein: CASAPGQGLFGGQFF.